These 28 T cell receptor beta chains originate from one sample sequenced in a study of shared T cell receptors in the human thymus. TCRdb keeps only in-frame clones here, not all; method: immunoSEQ multiplex PCR. The sample yields 700,000 or so clones, 75% to 90% seen once. The same specimen was also included in a second study, on human thymus T cells.

Sequencing was performed on thymocytes. These receptors came from a girl less than two years old with a congenital heart defect.

The rearrangement links TRBV19 to TRBJ1-1; 9 bases match TRBD1. The CDR3 has 15 amino acids. CDR1 is LNHDA, CDR2 SQIVND, per germline (reference sequence). V lost 4 bases to trimming and J lost 5 bases; unmatched junction nucleotides: 8. CDR3 coding DNA: TGTGCCAGTAGTACCCGGGACAGGGTGTGGACTGAAGCTTTCTTT. It yields the protein CASSTRDRVWTEAFF.

The gene calls are TRBV2 and TRBJ1-5, with no clear D. V lost 5 bases and J 0 bases, leaving 5 bases between the germline ends. The CDR3 is 13 amino acids. Germline assignment: CDR1 SNHLY and CDR2 FYNNEI. The CDR3 bases are TGTGCCAGCAGTCGGTATAGCAATCAGCCCCAGCATTTT. Amino acid sequence: CASSRYSNQPQHF.

The rearrangement joins TRBV7-2 to TRBJ1-1; 9 bases map to TRBD1. The CDR3 has 15 residues. Germline CDR1 and CDR2: SGHTA and FQGNSA. The junction had 4 bases not matched to a gene; V was cut back by 0 bases and J by 5 bases. CDR3 nucleotide sequence: TGTGCCAGCAGCTTAGCACAGGGGGCCTGGACTGAAGCTTTCTTT. Translating gives CASSLAQGAWTEAFF.

This chain uses TRBV5-1 with TRBJ1-2; D gene uncertain. Germline values: CDR1 SGHRS, CDR2 YFSETQ. The CDR3 is 15 residues long. V lost 0 bases and J lost 0, with 9 bases in between. The CDR3 bases are TGCGCCAGCAGCTTGGAACCACAGCCTAACTATGGCTACACCTTC. Translated: CASSLEPQPNYGYTF.

The genes are TRBV9 and TRBJ1-3; tentative D call: TRBD1 (5 bases). The CDR3 has 16 amino acids. CDR1 is SGDLS, CDR2 YYNGEE, per germline. The V gene lost 3 bases and the J gene lost 2 bases, with 15 bases spanning the gap. Written as DNA, the CDR3 is TGTGCCAGCAGCGAGGGGAGGGGAAGAACTGGAAACACCATATATTTT. Translating it yields CASSEGRGRTGNTIYF. Drawing the rest from reference TRBV9 and TRBJ1-3, the complete variable domain is DSGVTQTPKHLITATGQRVTLRCSPRSGDLSVYWYQQSLDQGLQFLIQYYNGEERAKGNILERFSAQQFPDLHSELNLSSLELGDSALYFCASSEGRGRTGNTIYFGEGSWLTVV.

The V gene is TRBV28, the J gene TRBJ1-2; possibly TRBD1 for D (5 bases). With 2 bases removed from V and 3 bases from J, the gap between germline ends came to 13 bases. The CDR3 is 15 amino acids. The germline V gene has CDR1 MDHEN and CDR2 SYDVKM. CDR3 sequence: CASSLGGAFDYGYTF. The DNA of the CDR3 is TGTGCCAGCAGTTTAGGAGGGGCGTTTGACTATGGCTACACCTTC.

The CDR3: CASGGRINQPQHF. CDR3 nucleotides: TGTGCCAGCGGAGGGCGGATAAATCAGCCCCAGCATTTT. The rearrangement uses TRBV27 and TRBJ1-5; no reliable D call. V was cut by 8 bases and J by 4 bases, with 12 bases left in between. CDR1 and CDR2 from the germline V gene are MNHEY and SMNVEV (reference sequence). The CDR3 runs to 13 residues.

This chain uses TRBV25-1 with TRBJ2-7; no firm D call. CDR3 length: 14 amino acids. With 5 bases removed from V and 3 bases from J, the gap between germline ends came to 14 bases. The germline CDR1 and CDR2 sequences are MGHDK and SYGVNS. The CDR3 sequence is CASSPLTNNYEQYF. CDR3 coding DNA: TGTGCCAGCAGTCCCCTGACAAATAACTACGAGCAGTACTTC.

The rearrangement uses TRBV5-6 and TRBJ1-5; 8 bases align to TRBD1. V shed 0 bases, J shed 5 bases, and the junction held 4 bases outside the gene matches. CDR3 length: 15 amino acids. Per the germline V gene, CDR1 is SGHDT and CDR2 is YYEEEE. Here the CDR3 DNA reads TGTGCCAGCAGCTTGGCTGGGACAGGAGATCAGCCCCAGCATTTT. Amino acid sequence: CASSLAGTGDQPQHF.

This chain connects TRBV27 to TRBJ1-5; D ambiguous. In germline, CDR1 is MNHEY, CDR2 SMNVEV (reference sequence). Trimming removed 5 bases from V and 2 bases from J, with 16 bases in between. This CDR3 has 16 residues. CDR3 region: CASSRVGGSGNQPQHF. CDR3 in DNA: TGTGCCAGCAGTCGAGTCGGCGGCTCGGGCAATCAGCCCCAGCATTTT.

The chain combines TRBV6-1 with TRBJ2-2; 15 nucleotides agree with TRBD2. The trim removed 7 bases at V and 6 bases at J, leaving 3 bases unmatched. The CDR3 covers 15 residues. The germline CDR1 and CDR2 sequences are MNHNS and SASEGT. The CDR3 bases are TGTGCCAGCACAGGACTAGCGGGGGGGCCCGGGGAGCTGTTTTTT. Encoded protein: CASTGLAGGPGELFF.

A word on this clone: Other DNA variants within this sample encode the same CDR3. The V call is TRBV19, the J call TRBJ1-3; D is unresolved. Germline values: CDR1 LNHDA, CDR2 SQIVND (reference sequence). Trimming shortened V by 3 bases and J by 0 bases, and 9 bases separated the two germline ends. CDR3 length equals 15 residues. The CDR3 DNA is TGTGCCAGTAGTATCTCCGGGAGCTCTGGAAACACCATATATTTT. This translates into CASSISGSSGNTIYF.

This rearrangement joins TRBV27 to TRBJ2-7; 8 nucleotides agree with TRBD2. Germline V gene lookup returns CDR1 MNHEY and CDR2 SMNVEV (reference sequence). V was pared by 5 bases and J by 6 bases, with 6 bases of the junction left unmatched. The CDR3 runs to 13 residues. DNA of the CDR3: TGTGCCAGCAGTCCCGGGGGGGTCTCCGAGCAGTACTTC. Translation gives CASSPGGVSEQYF.

The V call is TRBV4-3, the J call TRBJ1-2; weak D call: TRBD1 (6 bases). The germline V gene encodes CDR1 LGHNA and CDR2 YSLEER. V was pared by 0 bases and J by 5 bases, with 16 bases between. CDR3 length: 16 amino acids. The CDR3 region is CASSQESWYREYGYTF. The DNA of the CDR3 is TGCGCCAGCAGCCAAGAAAGCTGGTACAGGGAATATGGCTACACCTTC.

This sequence joins TRBV29-1 and TRBJ1-2, with 8 bases aligning to TRBD1. CDR3 length: 14 amino acids. Germline V gene lookup returns CDR1 SQVTM and CDR2 ANQGSEA. Losses at the gene ends were 4 bases for V and 5 bases for J; bases not matched to a gene: 9. CDR3 region: CSVGAGGALYGYTF. Written as DNA, the CDR3 is TGCAGCGTTGGGGCAGGGGGCGCCCTATATGGCTACACCTTC.

A few counts support this clone. The chain uses TRBV14 and TRBJ1-2, with a possible D match to TRBD1 (5 bases). In germline, CDR1 is SGHDN, CDR2 FVKESK. The CDR3 extends over 19 amino acids. V was cut by 0 bases and J by 3 bases, with 23 bases left in between. This CDR3 is CASSQEGEAARPRYYGYTF. CDR3 nucleotides: TGTGCCAGCAGCCAAGAGGGGGAGGCGGCCCGACCCCGGTACTATGGCTACACCTTC.

This clone was counted between two and nine times. The CDR3 DNA follows: TGTGCCAGCAGCTTGGTGTTGGACAGGGGCACTGTGGGCTACACCTTC. Encoded protein: CASSLVLDRGTVGYTF. The V call is TRBV5-4, the J call TRBJ1-2; 9 positions agree with TRBD1. The CDR3 is made up of 16 amino acids. V dropped 0 bases and J dropped 8; count of bases not matched to a gene: 11. Germline CDR1 is SGHNT and CDR2 is YYREEE (reference sequence).

In this sample, this clone turned up a few times. The chain joins TRBV7-2 to TRBJ1-2; TRBD1 agrees at 7 bases. CDR3 length: 15 amino acids. Unmatched junction bases numbered 8, after V lost 5 bases and J lost 2 bases. Looked up from germline, CDR1 is SGHTA and CDR2 is FQGNSA. CDR3 protein: CASSGFLQGNYGYTF. The DNA for the CDR3 is TGTGCCAGCAGCGGATTTTTACAGGGGAACTATGGCTACACCTTC.

The chain couples TRBV5-3 to TRBJ1-2; D unclear. TRBV5-3 is labeled an ORF, and its function is uncertain. V lost 1 base and J lost 3, with 13 bases in between. The CDR3 covers 15 residues. CDR3 loop: CARSLCRQRDYGYTF. Written as DNA, the CDR3 is TGTGCCAGAAGCTTGTGCCGTCAGCGGGACTATGGCTACACCTTC.

The chain links TRBV27 to TRBJ1-6; the D gene is possibly TRBD1 (6 bases). Trimming cost V 5 bases and J 1 base, with 9 bases left between them. The germline V gene encodes CDR1 MNHEY and CDR2 SMNVEV (reference sequence). The CDR3 is 15 amino acids. CDR3 sequence reads: CASSPGVSYNSPLHF. CDR3 bases: TGTGCCAGCAGTCCAGGGGTATCCTATAATTCACCCCTCCACTTT.

The gene calls are TRBV6-1 and TRBJ2-1; D might be TRBD2 (7 bases). Trimming took 1 base from V and 0 from J, leaving 10 bases between them. The CDR3 consists of 16 residues. In germline, CDR1 is MNHNS, CDR2 SASEGT. CDR3 sequence reads: CASSEGEGHSYNEQFF. As DNA, the CDR3 is TGTGCCAGCAGTGAAGGGGAGGGACACTCCTACAATGAGCAGTTCTTC.

This chain joins TRBV2 and TRBJ2-3; tentative D call: TRBD2 (6 bases). The CDR3 covers 19 residues. Between the trimmed V and J ends, which lost 3 bases and 1 base, there was a span of 23 bases. The germline V gene encodes CDR1 SNHLY and CDR2 FYNNEI. The CDR3 DNA is TGTGCCAGCAGTGACCCGGGACTCCACTTTGGTACCCGCACAGATACGCAGTATTTT. It codes for CASSDPGLHFGTRTDTQYF.

This chain connects TRBV9 to TRBJ2-1, with 15 bases fitting TRBD2. The V segment lost 3 bases and the J segment 9 bases; nucleotides outside the gene matches: 10. Germline-derived CDR1 and CDR2 are SGDLS and YYNGEE. This CDR3 comprises 17 residues. The CDR3 reads CASSEGTSGGPIPEQFF. The CDR3 DNA reads as TGTGCCAGCAGCGAAGGGACTAGCGGGGGGCCGATCCCTGAGCAGTTCTTC.

The chain recombines TRBV6-5 with TRBJ2-7; 8 nucleotides match TRBD1. V lost 6 bases and J lost 4; bases outside the gene matches: 11. The CDR3 sequence is 15 residues long. Germline V gene sequence: CDR1 MNHEY, CDR2 SVGAGI. The CDR3 nucleotides are TGTGCCAGCAGGTGTAGGGTAGGACAGGGATACGAGCAGTACTTC. Translated: CASRCRVGQGYEQYF.

The chain joins TRBV18 to TRBJ1-5; tentatively, D is TRBD1 (5 bases). The ends were cut back, 2 bases at V and 5 bases at J, with 10 bases in the middle. CDR1 and CDR2 from the germline V gene are KGHSH and LQKENI. The CDR3 is made up of 14 amino acids. In DNA, the CDR3 is TGTGCCAGCTCACCAGGGGGAGGCGATCAGCCCCAGCATTTT. This translates into CASSPGGGDQPQHF.

This chain links TRBV6-5 with TRBJ1-2; 8 positions match TRBD1. Germline CDR1 MNHEY, CDR2 SVGAGI. The CDR3 is made up of 13 amino acids. The J segment lost 8 bases and the V segment lost 2 bases, leaving 4 bases of the junction unmatched. CDR3 amino acids: CASSYPGGNGYTF. In nucleotides, the CDR3 is TGTGCCAGCAGTTACCCAGGGGGCAACGGCTACACCTTC.

In this sample, this clone turned up once. This chain links TRBV10-1 with TRBJ1-2; 8 positions agree with TRBD1. The CDR3 has 13 residues. J was trimmed by 6 bases and V by 9 bases; bases with no gene match: 9. Germline CDR1 and CDR2: WNHNN and SYGVQD (reference sequence). DNA of the CDR3: TGCGCCAGTAGTAGGGACAGGTACCATGGCTACACCTTC. Translation gives CASSRDRYHGYTF.

This rearrangement joins TRBV2 to TRBJ2-1, with a weak D call TRBD1 (6 bases). Germline values: CDR1 SNHLY, CDR2 FYNNEI. CDR3 size: 13 residues. V lost 7 bases to trimming and J lost 8 bases, with 15 bases between them. This CDR3 is CASMGTPRDEQFF. CDR3 DNA: TGTGCCAGCATGGGGACACCTCGGGATGAGCAGTTCTTC.